The 19 T cell receptor beta chains below were found in one sample sequenced in a study of regulatory T cells in long-lasting Graves disease. Investigators prepared the TCR beta libraries by applying iRepertoire HTBI primers and Arm-PCR of CDR3 regions. TCRdb re-called the multiplex PCR reads through MiXCR, storing one row per CDR3 protein. The sample holds about 440,000 distinct CDR3 sequences, approximately 16% seen once. Time point here: newly diagnosed GD, antithyroid drugs for less than 3 months. RNA from PBMCs was the source of the TCR library. These data also featured in a second study, about T cells in Graves' hyperthyroidism and ophthalmopathy.

The material sequenced was peripheral blood mononuclear cells (PBMCs), taken at new diagnosis, from a patient treated with antithyroid drugs. These receptors originate from a woman in her twenties or thirties with Graves disease.

The chain carries TRBV7-3 and TRBJ2-3; D might be TRBD2 (5 bases). The length of the CDR3 is 16 residues. In germline, CDR1 is SGHTA, CDR2 FQGTGA. With 1 base removed from V and 0 bases from J, the gap between germline ends came to 11 bases. In nucleotides, the CDR3 is TGTGCCAGCAGCTTAAATCTCGCGGGTAGCACAGATACGCAGTATTTT. This encodes CASSLNLAGSTDTQYF.

This clonotype was recorded many times. This sequence joins TRBV11-2 and TRBJ2-3; D remains unclear. Germline V CDR1 and CDR2: SGHAT, FQNNGV. Trimming cost V 1 base and J 6 bases, with 8 bases left between them. The CDR3 sequence is 13 residues long. The CDR3 region has the DNA TGTGCCAGCAGCTTAGTATACGTGGATACGCAGTATTTT. Protein sequence: CASSLVYVDTQYF.

Regarding this clonotype: This may arise from a read error, as a much more abundant clone is one base away. The chain combines TRBV3-1 with TRBJ2-4, with D maybe TRBD2 (5 bases). Per the germline V gene, CDR1 is LGHDT and CDR2 is YNNKEL (reference sequence). CDR3 length equals 17 residues. V was cut by 1 base and J by 13 bases, with 26 bases left in between. The CDR3 DNA follows: TGTGCCAGCAGCCAAGGAATCGAACTAGACACGTACAATGAGCAGTACTTC. Protein sequence: CASSQGIELDTYNEQYF.

This clonotype was picked up a small number of times. The rearrangement links TRBV24-1 to TRBJ2-1; 8 bases align to TRBD1. CDR1 and CDR2 (germline): KGHDR, SFDVKD. The junction had 8 bases not matched to a gene; V was cut back by 3 bases and J by 2 bases. CDR3 length: 17 amino acids. CDR3 sequence (DNA): TGTGCCACCAGTGATAGCAAGGGGACAGGTCCCTACAATGAGCAGTTCTTC. This translates into CATSDSKGTGPYNEQFF.

This clonotype was observed once. The chain uses TRBV20-1 and TRBJ1-1; TRBD1 matches at 9 bases. CDR3 length: 13 amino acids. V trimming: 8 bases; J trimming: 5 bases; junction bases outside the gene matches: 9. The V gene's germline CDR1 is DFQATT and CDR2 SNEGSKA (reference sequence). The CDR3 DNA reads as TGCAGTACCCACGGACAGGGGCGGACTGAAGCTTTCTTT. It is translated as CSTHGQGRTEAFF.

V usage is TRBV19 and J usage is TRBJ1-5; no definite D call. The V and J ends lost 5 bases and 4 bases respectively, with 9 bases between them. The CDR3 sequence is 13 residues long. The V gene's germline CDR1 is LNHDA and CDR2 SQIVND (reference sequence). CDR3 region: CASSPRQNQPQHF. The CDR3 DNA sequence: TGTGCCAGTAGTCCGCGCCAAAATCAGCCCCAGCATTTT.

Details on this clonotype: Given a much more abundant clone one base away, this may be a read error. This sequence joins TRBV12-3 or TRBV12-4 and TRBJ1-2; no definite D call. With 5 bases removed from V and 6 bases from J, the gap between germline ends came to 16 bases. The CDR3 has 14 residues. The CDR3, as DNA: TGTGCCAGCAGTATATTAGACGGTTGGGATGGCTACACCTTC. Its translation: CASSILDGWDGYTF.

This clonotype was observed at least ten times. The CDR3 DNA reads as TGCAGTGCTAGACAGGACAGGGCTCGCAATGAGCAGTTCTTC. The encoded protein is CSARQDRARNEQFF. The rearrangement links TRBV20-1 to TRBJ2-1; 8 positions agree with TRBD1. This CDR3 region has 14 residues. V lost 2 bases, J lost 6 bases, and 6 bases stayed unmatched. The germline gives CDR1 DFQATT, CDR2 SNEGSKA (reference sequence).

This clonotype was recorded at least ten times. The J gene is TRBJ1-1, the V gene TRBV19; possible D gene TRBD1, 5 bases. This CDR3 is 14 amino acids long. The V end was cut by 9 bases, the J end by 1 base, with 15 bases between. Germline loops: CDR1 LNHDA, CDR2 SQIVND (reference sequence). CDR3 DNA sequence: TGTGCCAGCAGCCTGGGACGGCCGAACACTGAAGCTTTCTTT. Translated, it gives CASSLGRPNTEAFF.

At least ten counts were recorded for this clonotype. The chain combines TRBV20-1 with TRBJ1-1; no firm D call. V shed 6 bases and J shed 1 base, with 9 bases lying between them. Per germline, CDR1 DFQATT and CDR2 SNEGSKA (reference sequence). This CDR3 has 12 residues. The CDR3 sequence: CSAPGPNTEAFF. DNA of the CDR3: TGCAGTGCCCCGGGCCCGAACACTGAAGCTTTCTTT.

This clonotype occurred many times. The chain recombines TRBV28 with TRBJ1-1; no definite D call. The CDR3 consists of 13 residues. V lost 10 bases and J lost 1, with 13 bases in between. Germline CDR1 MDHEN, CDR2 SYDVKM. The CDR3 spells CATNWAENTEAFF. DNA of the CDR3: TGTGCCACTAACTGGGCTGAGAACACTGAAGCTTTCTTT.

This clonotype appeared a few times. The V call is TRBV12-3 or TRBV12-4, the J call TRBJ1-3; D remains unclear. This CDR3 is 13 amino acids long. The ends were cut back, 5 bases at V and 1 base at J, with 6 bases in the middle. The CDR3 sequence: CASSLQSGNTIYF. The CDR3 coding sequence is TGTGCCAGCAGTCTCCAATCTGGAAACACCATATATTTT.

This clonotype was seen only a few times. A single base separates this from a much larger clone, so it may be a read error. The chain carries TRBV10-3 and TRBJ1-1; D gene ambiguous. The CDR3 is 14 amino acids. The germline CDR1 and CDR2 sequences are ENHRY and SYGVKD. As DNA, the CDR3 is TGTGCCATCAGTGAAAGCCAGCAGAACGCTGAAGCTTTCTTT. Amino acids: CAISESQQNAEAFF.

The sample holds a few counts of this clonotype. The V call is TRBV20-1, the J call TRBJ2-4; D gene unclear. Trimming cost V 6 bases and J 5 bases, with 8 bases left between them. Germline lookup yields CDR1 DFQATT and CDR2 SNEGSKA (reference sequence). The CDR3 is 11 amino acids. Here the CDR3 reads CSATTENIQYF. CDR3 DNA: TGCAGTGCAACCACAGAAAACATTCAGTACTTC.

This clonotype occurred many times. CDR3 residues: CASGLSGRLNEQFF. The CDR3 DNA reads TGTGCTAGTGGTTTGAGCGGGAGGCTAAATGAGCAGTTCTTC. The V and J genes are TRBV12-5 and TRBJ2-1, with 9 nucleotides matching TRBD2. The CDR3 sequence is 14 residues long. CDR1 LGHNT and CDR2 FRNRAP come from the germline V gene. V was pared by 2 bases and J by 7 bases, with 3 bases of the junction left unmatched. Complete variable domain (other parts from reference TRBV12-5 and TRBJ2-1): DARVTQTPRHKVTEMGQEVTMRCQPILGHNTVFWYRQTMMQGLELLAYFRNRAPLDDSGMPKDRFSAEMPDATLATLKIQPSEPRDSAVYFCASGLSGRLNEQFFGPGTRLTVL.

There are a few counts of this clonotype. The chain uses TRBV9 and TRBJ2-1; D is undetermined. The CDR3 is 15 residues long. From germline, CDR1 is SGDLS and CDR2 YYNGEE. V was clipped by 3 bases and J by 0 bases, with 10 bases between them. The CDR3 sequence: CASSADGSSYNEQFF. CDR3 bases: TGTGCCAGCAGCGCGGACGGAAGCTCCTACAATGAGCAGTTCTTC.

This clonotype has just a few counts. A single base separates this from a much larger clone, so it may be a read error. This chain joins TRBV5-4 and TRBJ1-1, with D perhaps TRBD1 (5 bases). Germline CDR1 and CDR2: SGHNT and YYREEE (reference sequence). The V end was cut by 3 bases, the J end by 1 base, with 7 bases between. This CDR3 is built from 13 residues. Here the CDR3 reads CASSYTGNTEAFF. CDR3 nucleotides: TGTGCCAGCAGCTATACAGGGAACACTGAAGCTTTCTTT.

This clonotype was counted ten times or more. V usage is TRBV27 and J usage is TRBJ2-2; no reliable D call. This CDR3 is built from 13 residues. V gave up 5 bases and J gave up 4 bases, with 8 bases separating them. Germline V gives CDR1 MNHEY, CDR2 SMNVEV (reference sequence). The CDR3 spells CASSRIGTGELFF. The DNA for the CDR3 is TGTGCCAGCAGTAGGATAGGCACCGGGGAGCTGTTTTTT.

This clonotype was seen repeatedly, ten times or more. The chain joins TRBV18 to TRBJ2-6; D possibly corresponds to TRBD2 (6 bases). Trimming took off 4 bases at V and 0 bases at J, with 19 bases between the two ends. CDR1 and CDR2 from the germline V gene are KGHSH and LQKENI. The CDR3 is 19 residues long. The CDR3 DNA sequence: TGTGCCAGCTCACGCTCCCAACCGGGAGCCTTCTCTGGGGCCAACGTCCTGACTTTC. Translated, it gives CASSRSQPGAFSGANVLTF.